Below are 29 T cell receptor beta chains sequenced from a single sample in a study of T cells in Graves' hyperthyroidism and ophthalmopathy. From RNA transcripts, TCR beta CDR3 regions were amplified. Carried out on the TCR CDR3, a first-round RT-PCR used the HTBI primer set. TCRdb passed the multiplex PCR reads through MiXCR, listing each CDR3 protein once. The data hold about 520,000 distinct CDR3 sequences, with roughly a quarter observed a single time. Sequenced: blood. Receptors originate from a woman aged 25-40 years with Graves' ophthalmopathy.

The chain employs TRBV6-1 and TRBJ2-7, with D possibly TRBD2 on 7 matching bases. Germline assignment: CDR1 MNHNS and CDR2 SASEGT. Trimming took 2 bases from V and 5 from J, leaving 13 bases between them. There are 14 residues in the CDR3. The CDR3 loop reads CASSESGTRHEQYF. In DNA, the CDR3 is TGTGCCAGCAGTGAAAGCGGGACACGGCACGAGCAGTACTTC.

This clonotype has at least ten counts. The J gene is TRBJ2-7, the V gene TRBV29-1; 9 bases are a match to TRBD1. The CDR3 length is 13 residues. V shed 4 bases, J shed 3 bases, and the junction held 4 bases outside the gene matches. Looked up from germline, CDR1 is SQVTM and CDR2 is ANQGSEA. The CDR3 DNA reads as TGCAGCGTTGCAGGGACAGGGTTCTACGAGCAGTACTTC. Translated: CSVAGTGFYEQYF.

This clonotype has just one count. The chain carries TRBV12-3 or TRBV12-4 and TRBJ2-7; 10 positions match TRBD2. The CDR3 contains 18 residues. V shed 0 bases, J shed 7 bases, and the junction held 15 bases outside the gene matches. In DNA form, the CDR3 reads TGTGCCAGCAGTTTAGCGCTCGGTCTAGCGGGAGCCCCGGGGGAGCAGTACTTC. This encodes CASSLALGLAGAPGEQYF.

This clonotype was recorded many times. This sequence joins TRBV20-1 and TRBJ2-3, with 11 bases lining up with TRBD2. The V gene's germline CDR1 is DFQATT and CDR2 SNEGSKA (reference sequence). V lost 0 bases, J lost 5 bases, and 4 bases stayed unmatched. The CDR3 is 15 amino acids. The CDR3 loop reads CSARDSGGAKDTQYF. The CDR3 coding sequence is TGCAGTGCTAGAGATAGCGGGGGGGCCAAAGATACGCAGTATTTT.

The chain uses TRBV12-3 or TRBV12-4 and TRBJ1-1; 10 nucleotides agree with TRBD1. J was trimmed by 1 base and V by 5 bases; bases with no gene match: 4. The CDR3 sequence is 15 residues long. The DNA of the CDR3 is TGTGCCAGCAGTGCAGGGACAGGGGAGAACACTGAAGCTTTCTTT. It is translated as CASSAGTGENTEAFF.

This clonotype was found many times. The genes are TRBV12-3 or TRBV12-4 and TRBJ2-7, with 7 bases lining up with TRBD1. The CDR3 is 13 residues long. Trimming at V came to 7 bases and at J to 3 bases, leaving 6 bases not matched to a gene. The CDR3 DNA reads TGTGCCAGCACTACGGGACAGTACTACGAGCAGTACTTC. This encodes CASTTGQYYEQYF.

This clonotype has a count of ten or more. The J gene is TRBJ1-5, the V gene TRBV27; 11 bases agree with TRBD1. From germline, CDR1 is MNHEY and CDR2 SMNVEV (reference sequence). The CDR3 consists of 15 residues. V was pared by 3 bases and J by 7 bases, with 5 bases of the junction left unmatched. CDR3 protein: CASSFLGQGGQPQHF. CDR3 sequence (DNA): TGTGCCAGCAGTTTTCTGGGACAGGGGGGACAGCCCCAGCATTTT.

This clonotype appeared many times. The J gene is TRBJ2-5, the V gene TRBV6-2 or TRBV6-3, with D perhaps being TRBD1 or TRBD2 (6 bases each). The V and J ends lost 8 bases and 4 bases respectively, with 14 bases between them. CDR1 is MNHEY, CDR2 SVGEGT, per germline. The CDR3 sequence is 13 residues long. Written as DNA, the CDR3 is TGTGCCAGCTCCGGGGGCCGAAGAGAGACCCAGTACTTC. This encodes CASSGGRRETQYF.

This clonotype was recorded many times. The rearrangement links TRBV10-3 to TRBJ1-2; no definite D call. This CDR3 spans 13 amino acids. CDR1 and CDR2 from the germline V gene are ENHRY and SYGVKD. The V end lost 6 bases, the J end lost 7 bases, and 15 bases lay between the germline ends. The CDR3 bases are TGTGCCATCAGCCTGGACCTCTTCGGTGGCTACACCTTC. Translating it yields CAISLDLFGGYTF.

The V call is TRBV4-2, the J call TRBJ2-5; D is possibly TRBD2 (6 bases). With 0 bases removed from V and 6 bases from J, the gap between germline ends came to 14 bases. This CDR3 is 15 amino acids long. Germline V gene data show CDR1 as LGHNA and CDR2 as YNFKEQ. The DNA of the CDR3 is TGTGCCAGCAGCCAAGATATGTCTAGCGCCCAGACCCAGTACTTC. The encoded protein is CASSQDMSSAQTQYF.

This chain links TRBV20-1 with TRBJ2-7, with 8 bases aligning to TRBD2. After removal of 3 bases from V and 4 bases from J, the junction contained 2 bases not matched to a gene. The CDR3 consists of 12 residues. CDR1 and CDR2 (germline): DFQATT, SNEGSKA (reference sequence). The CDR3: CSARVAGYEQYF. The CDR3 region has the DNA TGCAGTGCTAGGGTAGCGGGGTACGAGCAGTACTTC.

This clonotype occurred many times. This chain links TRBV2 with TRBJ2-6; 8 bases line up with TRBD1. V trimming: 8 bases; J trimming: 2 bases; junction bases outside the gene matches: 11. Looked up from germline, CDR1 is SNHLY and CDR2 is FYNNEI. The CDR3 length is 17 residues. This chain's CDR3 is CASAAGQGRPGANVLTF. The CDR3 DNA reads TGTGCCAGCGCGGCTGGACAGGGCAGACCTGGGGCCAACGTCCTGACTTTC.

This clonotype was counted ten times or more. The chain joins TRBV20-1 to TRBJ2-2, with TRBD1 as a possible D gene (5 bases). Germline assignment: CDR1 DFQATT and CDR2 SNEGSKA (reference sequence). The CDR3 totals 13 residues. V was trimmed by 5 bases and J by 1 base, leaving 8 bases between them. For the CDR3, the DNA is TGCAGTGCTGCTACAGGGAACACCGGGGAGCTGTTTTTT. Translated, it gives CSAATGNTGELFF.

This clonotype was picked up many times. CDR3 region: CASSEFPGPTVRQYF. The CDR3 DNA sequence: TGTGCCAGCAGTGAATTCCCAGGGCCGACGGTACGGCAGTACTTC. The rearrangement joins TRBV6-1 to TRBJ2-7; a possible D gene is TRBD1 (5 bases). The ends were cut back, 2 bases at V and 9 bases at J, with 20 bases in the middle. This CDR3 comprises 15 residues. Per germline, CDR1 MNHNS and CDR2 SASEGT.

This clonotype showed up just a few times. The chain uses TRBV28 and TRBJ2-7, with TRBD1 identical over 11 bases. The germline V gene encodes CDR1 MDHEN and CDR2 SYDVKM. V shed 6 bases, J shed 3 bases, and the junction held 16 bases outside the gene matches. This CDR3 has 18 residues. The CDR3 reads CASRRTGGFGTNSYEQYF. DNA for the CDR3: TGTGCCAGCAGGAGGACAGGGGGCTTCGGGACAAACAGCTACGAGCAGTACTTC.

The CDR3 region is CASSGTGGSNNQPQHF. The CDR3 coding sequence is TGTGCCAGCTCAGGGACAGGGGGGAGTAACAATCAGCCCCAGCATTTT. The chain employs TRBV18 and TRBJ1-5; TRBD1 agrees at 11 bases. In germline, CDR1 is KGHSH, CDR2 LQKENI. This CDR3 spans 16 amino acids. The trim removed 5 bases at V and 3 bases at J, leaving 6 bases unmatched.

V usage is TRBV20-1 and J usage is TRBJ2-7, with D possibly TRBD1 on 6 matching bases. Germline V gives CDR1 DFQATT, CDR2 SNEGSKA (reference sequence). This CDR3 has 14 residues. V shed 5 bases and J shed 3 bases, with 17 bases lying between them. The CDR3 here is CSAPKTGSNYEQYF. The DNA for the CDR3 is TGCAGTGCTCCGAAAACAGGGAGTAACTACGAGCAGTACTTC.

CDR3 sequence: CAISDPGQYGEQYF. The CDR3 region has the DNA TGTGCCATCAGTGACCCGGGCCAGTACGGCGAGCAGTACTTC. This rearrangement joins TRBV10-3 to TRBJ2-7; D uncertain. V lost 3 bases to trimming and J lost 6 bases, with 15 bases between them. The CDR3 is 14 amino acids. Germline CDR1 ENHRY, CDR2 SYGVKD.

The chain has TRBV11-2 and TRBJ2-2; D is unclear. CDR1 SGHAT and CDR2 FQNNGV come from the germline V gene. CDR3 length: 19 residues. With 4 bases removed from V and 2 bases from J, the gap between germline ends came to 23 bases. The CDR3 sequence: CASSWNTLGARINTGELFF. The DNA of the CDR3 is TGTGCCAGCAGCTGGAACACCCTCGGTGCCAGGATTAACACCGGGGAGCTGTTTTTT.

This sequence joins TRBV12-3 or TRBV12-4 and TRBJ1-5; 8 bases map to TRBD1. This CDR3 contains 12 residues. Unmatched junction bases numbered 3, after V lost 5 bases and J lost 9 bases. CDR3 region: CASSPGQGPQHF. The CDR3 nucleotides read TGTGCCAGCAGTCCTGGACAGGGGCCCCAGCATTTT.

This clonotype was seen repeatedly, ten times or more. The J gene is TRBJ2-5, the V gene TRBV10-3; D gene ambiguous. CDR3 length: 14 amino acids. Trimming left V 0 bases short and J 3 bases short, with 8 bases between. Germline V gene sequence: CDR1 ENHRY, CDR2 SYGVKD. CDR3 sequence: CAISESDREETQYF. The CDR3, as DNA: TGTGCCATCAGTGAGTCGGATAGGGAAGAGACCCAGTACTTC.

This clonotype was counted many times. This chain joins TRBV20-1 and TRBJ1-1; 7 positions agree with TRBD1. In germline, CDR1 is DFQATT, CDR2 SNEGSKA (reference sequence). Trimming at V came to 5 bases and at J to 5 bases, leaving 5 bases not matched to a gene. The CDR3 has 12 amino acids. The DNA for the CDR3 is TGCAGTGCTCGGAGGGGGCAAACTGAAGCTTTCTTT. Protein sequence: CSARRGQTEAFF.

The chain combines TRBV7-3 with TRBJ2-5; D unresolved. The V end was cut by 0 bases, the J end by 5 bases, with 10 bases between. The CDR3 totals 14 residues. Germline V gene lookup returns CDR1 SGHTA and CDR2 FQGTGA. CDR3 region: CASSLTGSAETQYF. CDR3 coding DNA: TGTGCCAGCAGCTTAACAGGCTCCGCGGAGACCCAGTACTTC.

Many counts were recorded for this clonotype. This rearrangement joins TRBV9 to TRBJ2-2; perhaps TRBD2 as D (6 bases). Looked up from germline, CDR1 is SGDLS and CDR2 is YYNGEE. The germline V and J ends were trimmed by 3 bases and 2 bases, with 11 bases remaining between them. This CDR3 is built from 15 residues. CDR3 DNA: TGTGCCAGCAGCGAAACTAGCCCTAACACCGGGGAGCTGTTTTTT. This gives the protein CASSETSPNTGELFF.

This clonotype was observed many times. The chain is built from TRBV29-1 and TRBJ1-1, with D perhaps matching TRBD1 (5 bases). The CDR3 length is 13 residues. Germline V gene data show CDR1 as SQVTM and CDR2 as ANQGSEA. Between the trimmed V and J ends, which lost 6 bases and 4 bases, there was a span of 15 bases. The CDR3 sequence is CSVTGVGGTEAFF. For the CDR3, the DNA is TGCAGCGTGACGGGGGTGGGTGGCACTGAAGCTTTCTTT.

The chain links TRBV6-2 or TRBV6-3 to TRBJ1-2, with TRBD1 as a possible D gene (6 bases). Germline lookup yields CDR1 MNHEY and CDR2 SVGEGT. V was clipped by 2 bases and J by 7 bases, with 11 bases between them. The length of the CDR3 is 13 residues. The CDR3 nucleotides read TGTGCCAGCAGTTACACTACAGGGACTGGCTACACCTTC. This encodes CASSYTTGTGYTF.

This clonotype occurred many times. CDR3 sequence: CASSWGLAGRTDTQYF. CDR3 nucleotides: TGTGCCAGCAGCTGGGGACTAGCGGGGCGCACAGATACGCAGTATTTT. V is TRBV11-2 and J is TRBJ2-3; 13 nucleotides match TRBD2. V lost 4 bases to trimming and J lost 1 base; unmatched junction nucleotides: 2. Germline V lookup: CDR1 SGHAT, CDR2 FQNNGV. This CDR3 region has 16 residues.

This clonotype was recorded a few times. CDR3 sequence reads: CSANGVLNTEAFF. The DNA for the CDR3 is TGCAGTGCTAATGGGGTTTTGAACACTGAAGCTTTCTTT. The J gene is TRBJ1-1, the V gene TRBV20-1; D unclear. V lost 4 bases, J lost 0 bases, and 9 bases lay in between. CDR3 length: 13 amino acids. Germline V gives CDR1 DFQATT, CDR2 SNEGSKA (reference sequence).

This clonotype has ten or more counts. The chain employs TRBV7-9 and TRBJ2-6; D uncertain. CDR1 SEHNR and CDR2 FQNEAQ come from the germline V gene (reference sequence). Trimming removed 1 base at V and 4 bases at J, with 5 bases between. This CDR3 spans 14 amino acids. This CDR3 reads CASSLVLGANVLTF. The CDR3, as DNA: TGTGCCAGCAGCTTAGTGCTCGGGGCCAACGTCCTGACTTTC. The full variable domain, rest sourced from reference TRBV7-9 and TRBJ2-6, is DTGVSQNPRHKITKRGQNVTFRCDPISEHNRLYWYRQTLGQGPEFLTYFQNEAQLEKSRLLSDRFSAERPKGSFSTLEIQRTEQGDSAMYLCASSLVLGANVLTFGAGSRLTVL.